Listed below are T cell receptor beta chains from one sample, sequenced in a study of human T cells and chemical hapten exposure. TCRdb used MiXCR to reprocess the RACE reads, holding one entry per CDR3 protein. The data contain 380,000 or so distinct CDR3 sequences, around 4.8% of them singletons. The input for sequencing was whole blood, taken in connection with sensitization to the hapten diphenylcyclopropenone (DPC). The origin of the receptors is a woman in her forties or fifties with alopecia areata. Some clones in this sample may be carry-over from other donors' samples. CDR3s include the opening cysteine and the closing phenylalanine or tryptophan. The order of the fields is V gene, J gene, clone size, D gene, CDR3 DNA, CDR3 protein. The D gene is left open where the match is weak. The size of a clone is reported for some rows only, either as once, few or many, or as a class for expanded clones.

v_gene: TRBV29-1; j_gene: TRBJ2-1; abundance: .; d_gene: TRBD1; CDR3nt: TGCAGCGTTGAAGACCCCAGGGGGCGCACTGACTACAATGAGCAGTTCTTC; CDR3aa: CSVEDPRGRTDYNEQFF
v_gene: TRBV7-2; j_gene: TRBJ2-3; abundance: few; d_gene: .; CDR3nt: TGTGCCAGCAGCTTAGGGAGGCCTTCCTTCACAGATACGCAGTATTTT; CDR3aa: CASSLGRPSFTDTQYF
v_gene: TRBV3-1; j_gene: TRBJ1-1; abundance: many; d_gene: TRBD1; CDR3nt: TGTGCCAGCAGCCGAGGGACAGCGAACACTGAAGCTTTCTTT; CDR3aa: CASSRGTANTEAFF
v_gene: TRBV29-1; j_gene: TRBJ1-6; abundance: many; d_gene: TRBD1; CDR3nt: TGCAGCGTGTCGGACAGGGGGCTTTCACCCCTCCACTTT; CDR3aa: CSVSDRGLSPLHF
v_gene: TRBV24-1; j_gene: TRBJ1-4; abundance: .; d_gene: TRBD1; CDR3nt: TGTGCCACCAGTGAACGGGGGACAGGTCGATCAACTAATGAAAAACTGTTTTTT; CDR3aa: CATSERGTGRSTNEKLFF
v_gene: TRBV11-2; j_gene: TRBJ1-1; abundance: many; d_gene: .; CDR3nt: TGTGCCAGCAGCTTACTCTCGAACACTGAAGCTTTCTTT; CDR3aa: CASSLLSNTEAFF
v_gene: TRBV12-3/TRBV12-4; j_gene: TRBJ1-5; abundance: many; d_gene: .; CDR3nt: TGTGCCAGCAACCTCGACGGCAATCAGCCCCAGCATTTT; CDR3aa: CASNLDGNQPQHF
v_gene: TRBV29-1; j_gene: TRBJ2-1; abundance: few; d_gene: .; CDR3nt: TGCAGCGTTGAAGGGAGCGGGTTGGTGAATGAGCAGTTCTTC; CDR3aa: CSVEGSGLVNEQFF
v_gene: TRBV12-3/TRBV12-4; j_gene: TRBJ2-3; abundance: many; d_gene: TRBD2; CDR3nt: TGTGCCACCCTCCCGGGACTAGCGGTCAGCACAGATACGCAGTATTTT; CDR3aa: CATLPGLAVSTDTQYF
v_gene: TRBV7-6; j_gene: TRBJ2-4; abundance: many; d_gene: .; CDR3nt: TGTGCCAGCAGCCCCCTAGGGGAGTGGGGCAAAAACATTCAGTACTTC; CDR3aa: CASSPLGEWGKNIQYF
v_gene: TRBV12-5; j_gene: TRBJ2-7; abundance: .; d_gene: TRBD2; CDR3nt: TGTGCTAGTGGTTCCCTAGCGGGGGGGCTCTCCGAGCAGTACTTC; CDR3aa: CASGSLAGGLSEQYF
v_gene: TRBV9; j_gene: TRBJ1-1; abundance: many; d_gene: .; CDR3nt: TGTGCCAGCAGCCCTAATGAAATAGGCTGGAACACTGAAGCTTTCTTT; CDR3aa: CASSPNEIGWNTEAFF
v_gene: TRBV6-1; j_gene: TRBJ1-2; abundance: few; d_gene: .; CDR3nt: TGTGCCAGCAGTGAAAGTGTGGTTCCTAACTATGGCTACACCTTC; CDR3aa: CASSESVVPNYGYTF
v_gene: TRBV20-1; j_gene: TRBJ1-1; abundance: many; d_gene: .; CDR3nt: TGCAGTGCTGGGTCCGGGGGCTTGGTCGGCACTGAAGCTTTCTTT; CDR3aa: CSAGSGGLVGTEAFF
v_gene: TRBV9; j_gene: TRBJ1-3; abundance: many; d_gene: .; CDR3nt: TGTGCCAGTTCAGACGGTCACAGCTCTGGAAACACCATATATTTT; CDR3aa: CASSDGHSSGNTIYF
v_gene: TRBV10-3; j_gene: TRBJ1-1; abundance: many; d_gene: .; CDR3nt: TGTGCCATCAGTGAGTCGATGACTGAAAACACTGAAGCTTTCTTT; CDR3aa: CAISESMTENTEAFF
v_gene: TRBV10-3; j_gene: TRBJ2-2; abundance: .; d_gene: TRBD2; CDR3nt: TGTGCCATCAGTGGGGCGGGAGGCCGCACCGGGGAGCTGTTTTTT; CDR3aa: CAISGAGGRTGELFF
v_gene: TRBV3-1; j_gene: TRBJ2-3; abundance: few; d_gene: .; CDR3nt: TGTGCCAGCAGCCAAGAAAACAGGGAAATAGATACGCAGTATTTT; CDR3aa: CASSQENREIDTQYF
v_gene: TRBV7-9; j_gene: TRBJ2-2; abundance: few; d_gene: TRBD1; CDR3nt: TGTGCCAGCAGGTTCCGGGACAGGGCAGTCGGGGAGCTGTTTTTT; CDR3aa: CASRFRDRAVGELFF
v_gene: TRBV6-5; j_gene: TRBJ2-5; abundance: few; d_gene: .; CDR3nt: TGTGCCAGCCGCCGTGGCTCCCAAGAGACCCAGTACTTC; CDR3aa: CASRRGSQETQYF
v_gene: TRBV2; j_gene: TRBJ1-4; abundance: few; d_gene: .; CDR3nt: TGTGCCAGCACGGGGGTGACTAATGAAAAACTGTTTTTT; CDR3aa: CASTGVTNEKLFF
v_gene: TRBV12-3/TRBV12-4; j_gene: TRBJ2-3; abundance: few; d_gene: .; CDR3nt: TGTGCCAGCAGGTATCCAGGGACAGATACGCAGTATTTT; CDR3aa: CASRYPGTDTQYF
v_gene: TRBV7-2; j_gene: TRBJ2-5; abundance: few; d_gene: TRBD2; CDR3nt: TGTGCCAGCAGCGCGGGACTAGCGGGAGGCTGGGAGACCCAGTACTTC; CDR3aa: CASSAGLAGGWETQYF
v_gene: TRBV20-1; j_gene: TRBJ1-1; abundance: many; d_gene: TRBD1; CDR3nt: TGCAGTGCTGGCAGGGGGGCGGTGAACACTGAAGCTTTCTTT; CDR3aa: CSAGRGAVNTEAFF
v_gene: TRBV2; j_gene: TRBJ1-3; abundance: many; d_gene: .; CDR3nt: TGTGCCAGCAGTACCGGGGGGGCTGGAAACACCATATATTTT; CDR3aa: CASSTGGAGNTIYF
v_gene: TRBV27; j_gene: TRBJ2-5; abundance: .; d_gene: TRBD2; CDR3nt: TGTGCCAGCAGTACCCGGACTAGCGGGGGTGAGACCCAGTACTTC; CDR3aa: CASSTRTSGGETQYF
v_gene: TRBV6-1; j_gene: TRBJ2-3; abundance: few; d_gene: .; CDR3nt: TGTGCCAGCAAGGAGGACACCTTCACAGATACGCAGTATTTT; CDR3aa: CASKEDTFTDTQYF
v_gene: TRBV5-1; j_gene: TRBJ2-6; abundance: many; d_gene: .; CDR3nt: TGCGCCAGCAGCTTGGTGCAGGAGACCAACGTCCTGACTTTC; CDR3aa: CASSLVQETNVLTF
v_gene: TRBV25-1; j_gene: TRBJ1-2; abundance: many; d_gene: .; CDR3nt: TGTGCCAGCAGTGAATATCCCCCTCGACAAGGAGGAGATGGCTACACCTTC; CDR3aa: CASSEYPPRQGGDGYTF
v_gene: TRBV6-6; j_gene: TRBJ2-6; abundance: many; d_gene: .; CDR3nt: TGTGCCAGCAGTTACTTTTTTCAGGTTTCGGGGGCCAACGTCCTGACTTTC; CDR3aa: CASSYFFQVSGANVLTF
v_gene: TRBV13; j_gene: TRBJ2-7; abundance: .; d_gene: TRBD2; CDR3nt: TGTGCCAGCAGCTTAGGGCTAGCGGGGGGGCCCGCCTACGAGCAGTACTTC; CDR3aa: CASSLGLAGGPAYEQYF
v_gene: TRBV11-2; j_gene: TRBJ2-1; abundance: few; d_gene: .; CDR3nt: TGTGCCAGCACATGGGGGGATCATGAGCAGTTCTTC; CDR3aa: CASTWGDHEQFF
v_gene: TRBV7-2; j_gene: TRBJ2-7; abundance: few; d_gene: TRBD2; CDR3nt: TGTGCCAGCAGCTTAGATCTAGCGGGGGATTACGAGCAGTACTTC; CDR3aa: CASSLDLAGDYEQYF
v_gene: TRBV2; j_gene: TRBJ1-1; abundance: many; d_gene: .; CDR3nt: TGTGCCAGCAGTCCATACAAACTGGGCACTGAAGCTTTCTTT; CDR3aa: CASSPYKLGTEAFF
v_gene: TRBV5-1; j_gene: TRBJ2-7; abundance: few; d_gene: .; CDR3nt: TGCGCCAGCAGCTTGGATTTGACCCGCGAGCAGTACTTC; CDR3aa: CASSLDLTREQYF
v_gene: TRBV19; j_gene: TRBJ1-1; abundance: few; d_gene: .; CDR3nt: TGTGCCAGTAGTATGACGTTGAACACTGAAGCTTTCTTT; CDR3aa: CASSMTLNTEAFF
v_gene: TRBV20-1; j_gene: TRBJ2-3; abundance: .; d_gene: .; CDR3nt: TGCAGTGCTCCCGAGACTAGTACCTCCACAGATACGCAGTATTTT; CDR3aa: CSAPETSTSTDTQYF
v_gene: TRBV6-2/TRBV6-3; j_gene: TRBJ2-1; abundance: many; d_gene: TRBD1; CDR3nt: TGTGCCAGCAGTTACTCCCGGGACAGGGGCCCTTCCTACAATGAGCAGTTCTTC; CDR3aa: CASSYSRDRGPSYNEQFF
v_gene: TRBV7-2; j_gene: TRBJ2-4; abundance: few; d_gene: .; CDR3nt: TGTGCCAGCAGCTCCCCGGCAGGGGCCAAAAACATTCAGTACTTC; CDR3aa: CASSSPAGAKNIQYF
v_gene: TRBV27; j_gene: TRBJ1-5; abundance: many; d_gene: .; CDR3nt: TGTGCCAGCAGTTTATCGGGGCAGATCAATCAGCCCCAGCATTTT; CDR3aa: CASSLSGQINQPQHF
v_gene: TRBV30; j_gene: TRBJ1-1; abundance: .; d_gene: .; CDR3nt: TGTGCCGGGAGAGGCAGGAACACTGAAGCTTTCTTT; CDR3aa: CAGRGRNTEAFF
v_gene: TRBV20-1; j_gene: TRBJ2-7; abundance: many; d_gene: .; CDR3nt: TGCAGTGCTGGAGTCGAGCAGTACTTC; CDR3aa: CSAGVEQYF
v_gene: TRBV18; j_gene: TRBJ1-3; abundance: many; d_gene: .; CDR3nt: TGTGCCAGCTCACCAACAGCGGACTCTGGAAACACCATATATTTT; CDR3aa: CASSPTADSGNTIYF
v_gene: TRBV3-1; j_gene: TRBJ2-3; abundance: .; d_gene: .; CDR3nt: TGTGCCAGCAGCCCCTCCCAACGGAGCACAGATACGCAGTATTTT; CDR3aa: CASSPSQRSTDTQYF
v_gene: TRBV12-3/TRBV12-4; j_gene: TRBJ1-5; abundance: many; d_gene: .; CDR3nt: TGTGCCAGCAGTGGACGGTCCGTTCGGGGCAATCAGCCCCAGCATTTT; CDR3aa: CASSGRSVRGNQPQHF
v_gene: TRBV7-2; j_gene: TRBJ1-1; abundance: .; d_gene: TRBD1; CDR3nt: TGTGCCAGCAGAATTAGAGGGGGCGTCATTAACACTGAAGCTTTCTTT; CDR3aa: CASRIRGGVINTEAFF
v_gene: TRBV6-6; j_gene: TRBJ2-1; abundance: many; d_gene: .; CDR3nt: TGTGCCAGCAGTTACCGCGGCGGTGAGCAGTTCTTC; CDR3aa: CASSYRGGEQFF
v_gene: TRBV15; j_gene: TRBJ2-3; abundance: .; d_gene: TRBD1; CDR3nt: TGTGCCACCAGCAGGGTTCCACAGGGGCGCCGGACAGATACGCAGTATTTT; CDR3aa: CATSRVPQGRRTDTQYF
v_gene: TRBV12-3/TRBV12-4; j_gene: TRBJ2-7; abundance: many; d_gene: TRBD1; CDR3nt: TGTGCCAGCAGACAGGGGGCAGGCGAGCAGTACTTC; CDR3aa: CASRQGAGEQYF
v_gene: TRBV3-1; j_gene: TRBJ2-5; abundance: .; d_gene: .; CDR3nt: TGTGCCAGCAGCCACCGGGGGAGGCGTCAAGAGACCCAGTACTTC; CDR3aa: CASSHRGRRQETQYF
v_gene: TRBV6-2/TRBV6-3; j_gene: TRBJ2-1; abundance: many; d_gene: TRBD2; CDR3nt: TGTGCCAGCAGTACACTAGCGAATGAGCAGTTCTTC; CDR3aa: CASSTLANEQFF
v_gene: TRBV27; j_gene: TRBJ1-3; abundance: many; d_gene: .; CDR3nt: TGTGCCAGCTGGAAAGGGGCTGGAAACACCATATATTTT; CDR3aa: CASWKGAGNTIYF